The 13 T cell receptor beta chains in this list originate from one sample, sequenced in a study of blood T cells in healthy people across ages. A second roughly 7 to 11 cycle PCR used barcoded and J-beta primers. TCRdb re-analysed the 5' RACE reads in MiXCR, keeping a single row per CDR3 protein. Here the sample spans 650,000 to 1,000,000 distinct CDR3 sequences, less than 60% being singletons. The sequenced sample was blood. The receptors stem from a man aged 80 or over in good health.

The CDR3 here is CSVQGQGRDEQYF. Here the CDR3 DNA reads TGCAGTGTCCAGGGACAGGGGAGAGACGAGCAGTACTTC. The chain joins TRBV20-1 to TRBJ2-7, with 10 bases matching TRBD1. Germline-derived CDR1 and CDR2 are DFQATT and SNEGSKA (reference sequence). The CDR3 sequence is 13 residues long. Trimming at V came to 7 bases and at J to 5 bases, leaving 8 bases not matched to a gene.

This chain connects TRBV20-1 to TRBJ2-7, with TRBD2 matching 9 bases. Germline CDR1 reads DFQATT; CDR2 reads SNEGSKA (reference sequence). The CDR3 is made up of 16 amino acids. Germline trimming cut 0 bases from V and 4 bases from J; bases unmatched to any gene: 10. CDR3 DNA sequence: TGCAGTGCTAGAGAGGGGGCGGGAGGGCCAAGGTACGAGCAGTACTTC. Translated: CSAREGAGGPRYEQYF.

On this clonotype: The junction differs from germline at one of its ends, possibly a read error. The chain combines TRBV27 with TRBJ1-2; D unclear. The CDR3 has 14 residues. Per the germline V gene, CDR1 is MNHEY and CDR2 is SMNVEV (reference sequence). CDR3 residues: CASRLSRRSEGYTF. The CDR3 coding sequence is TGTGCCAGCAGGTTATCGCGCAGGTCCGAGGGCTACACCTTC.

The rearrangement links TRBV7-8 to TRBJ2-1; 8 positions agree with TRBD1. J gave up 15 bases and V 3 bases, and 7 bases lay outside the gene matches. The germline gives CDR1 SGHVS, CDR2 FQNEAQ. CDR3 length: 12 residues. CDR3 coding DNA: TGTGCCAGCAGCTTTGGGACAGGACCCCCGTTCTTC. This translates into CASSFGTGPPFF.

This clonotype has only a few counts. The genes are TRBV20-1 and TRBJ2-7; TRBD2 might be the D (6 bases). Germline V gene lookup returns CDR1 DFQATT and CDR2 SNEGSKA (reference sequence). V lost 0 bases and J lost 10, with 13 bases in between. CDR3 length equals 12 residues. The CDR3 region is CSARDRGLLQYF. For the CDR3, the DNA is TGCAGTGCTAGAGATCGAGGACTACTACAGTACTTC.

The chain links TRBV5-5 to TRBJ1-4; 10 nucleotides match TRBD1. The germline V gene has CDR1 SGHKS and CDR2 YYEKEE (reference sequence). CDR3 length: 16 residues. J gave up 6 bases and V 0 bases, and 5 bases lay outside the gene matches. The CDR3 reads CASSLAAGTGDEKLFF. The CDR3 DNA follows: TGTGCCAGCAGCTTGGCCGCGGGGACAGGGGATGAAAAACTGTTTTTT.

V and J are TRBV7-9 and TRBJ1-2, with TRBD1 as a possible D gene (6 bases). Between the trimmed V and J ends, which lost 5 bases and 2 bases, there was a span of 9 bases. CDR1 SEHNR and CDR2 FQNEAQ come from the germline V gene (reference sequence). This CDR3 has 13 residues. The CDR3: CASSGTSNYGYTF. DNA for the CDR3: TGTGCCAGCAGCGGGACATCCAACTATGGCTACACCTTC.

This clonotype was seen ten or more times. This CDR3 is CASSTTSGSSYEQYF. The CDR3 coding sequence is TGTGCCAGCAGCACAACTAGCGGGAGCTCCTACGAGCAGTACTTC. The genes are TRBV12-3 or TRBV12-4 and TRBJ2-7; 11 nucleotides line up with TRBD2. This CDR3 has 15 residues. The J segment lost 0 bases and the V segment lost 6 bases, leaving 4 bases of the junction unmatched.

This clonotype was recorded a few times. CDR3 amino acids: CASLTRPDTQYF. As DNA, the CDR3 is TGTGCCAGCCTGACCAGACCAGATACGCAGTATTTT. The rearrangement uses TRBV28 and TRBJ2-3, with D uncertain. V lost 8 bases and J lost 4, with 10 bases in between. The CDR3 extends over 12 amino acids. Germline CDR1 is MDHEN and CDR2 is SYDVKM.

A few counts support this clonotype. A junction end diverges from the germline sequence, so it may reflect a read error. The chain couples TRBV7-3 to TRBJ1-4; the D gene is possibly TRBD1 (6 bases). The germline gives CDR1 SGHTA, CDR2 FQGTGA. The CDR3 runs to 15 residues. The CDR3 coding sequence is TGTGCCGGCAGCTTAACTGGACAGCCTAATGAAAAACTGTTTTTT. Protein product: CAGSLTGQPNEKLFF.

There are a few counts of this clonotype. This rearrangement joins TRBV20-1 to TRBJ2-3, with 7 bases that match TRBD2. Trimming took 0 bases from V and 1 from J; bases not matched to a gene: 4. CDR1 DFQATT and CDR2 SNEGSKA come from the germline V gene (reference sequence). The CDR3 length is 15 residues. This CDR3 is CSARDQRGRTDTQYF. The CDR3 nucleotides are TGCAGTGCTAGAGATCAGCGGGGACGCACAGATACGCAGTATTTT.

Details on this clonotype: A junction boundary mismatches the germline segment, possibly from a read error. The rearrangement uses TRBV6-2 or TRBV6-3 and TRBJ2-4; the D gene is possibly TRBD2 (6 bases). Germline CDR1 reads MNHEY; CDR2 reads SVGEGT. CDR3 size: 12 residues. Here the CDR3 DNA reads TGTCCCAGCAGCGCGGGACTCCGGAAAATGTACTTC. Translated, it gives CPSSAGLRKMYF.

The chain combines TRBV27 with TRBJ2-7; 11 positions match TRBD2. J was trimmed by 5 bases and V by 3 bases; bases with no gene match: 6. CDR3 size: 15 residues. Germline V lookup: CDR1 MNHEY, CDR2 SMNVEV (reference sequence). CDR3: CASSFVSSGRNEQYF. For the CDR3, the DNA is TGTGCCAGCAGTTTCGTTTCTAGCGGGAGGAACGAGCAGTACTTC.